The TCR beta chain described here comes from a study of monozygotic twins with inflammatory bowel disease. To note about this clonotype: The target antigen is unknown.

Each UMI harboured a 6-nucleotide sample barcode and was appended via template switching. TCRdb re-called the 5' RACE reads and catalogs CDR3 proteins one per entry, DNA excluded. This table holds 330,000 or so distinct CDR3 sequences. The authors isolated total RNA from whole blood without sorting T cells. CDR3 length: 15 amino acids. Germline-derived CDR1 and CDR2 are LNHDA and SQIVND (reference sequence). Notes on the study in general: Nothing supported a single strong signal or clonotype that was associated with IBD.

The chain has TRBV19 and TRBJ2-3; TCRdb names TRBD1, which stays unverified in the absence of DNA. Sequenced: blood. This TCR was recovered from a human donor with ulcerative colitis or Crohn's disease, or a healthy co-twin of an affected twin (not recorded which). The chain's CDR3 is CASSINRGRGDTQYF.